Listed below are T cell receptor beta chains from one sample, sequenced in a study of T cell responses to AZD1222 COVID-19 vaccine. The assay was immunoSEQ multiplex PCR, and TCRdb's table has in-frame clones only and misses some. The sample includes 140,000 or so clones, around 92% of them seen just once. Sample: peripheral blood, taken after recovery from COVID-19. The receptor source for this set is an adult who had recovered from COVID-19. Both conserved end residues are part of each CDR3. The D gene is left open where the match is weak. Clone sizes are given selectively: once, few, many, or a class where the clone is expanded.

d_call,cdr3_length,j_call,clone_size,v_call,cdr3_nt,cdr3_aa
TRBD1,13,TRBJ1-2,NA,TRBV28,TGTGCCAGCAGCTCCGGACAGGGGTTTGGCTACACCTTC,CASSSGQGFGYTF
TRBD2,16,TRBJ2-5,NA,TRBV4-1,TGCGCCAGCAGCCAAGGGACTAGCGAGTTGTCAGAGACCCAGTACTTC,CASSQGTSELSETQYF
TRBD1,15,TRBJ2-7,NA,TRBV25-1,TGTGCCAGCAGTGGGGACAGGGGGGTTCTAGGGGAGCAGTACTTC,CASSGDRGVLGEQYF
TRBD1,15,TRBJ2-7,few,TRBV15,TGTGCCACCAGCAGAGACCCGGGACAGAATTACGAGCAGTACTTC,CATSRDPGQNYEQYF
TRBD1,17,TRBJ2-7,few,TRBV18,TGTGCCAGCTCACCCTTTCGTTCGGGACAGGGAGGGGACGAGCAGTACTTC,CASSPFRSGQGGDEQYF
NA,15,TRBJ2-3,NA,TRBV27,TGTGCCAGCAGTTTTTACAGGGAGGCCACAGATACGCAGTATTTT,CASSFYREATDTQYF
TRBD1,15,TRBJ1-1,NA,TRBV5-1,TGCGCCAGCAGCCCTAACCCGGGACAGGGGGCAGGGGCTTTCTTT,CASSPNPGQGAGAFF
TRBD1,16,TRBJ1-2,NA,TRBV3-1/TRBV3-2,TGTGCCAGCAGCCAATCCTGGGGACAGGGAGACTATGGCTACACCTTC,CASSQSWGQGDYGYTF
NA,15,TRBJ1-6,NA,TRBV7-2,TGTGCCAGCAGCAGAGACAGTCCCTATAATTCACCCCTCCACTTT,CASSRDSPYNSPLHF
TRBD1,16,TRBJ2-1,NA,TRBV4-1,TGCGCCAGCAGCCAAGAAGAGACAGGGGGCTACAATGAGCAGTTCTTC,CASSQEETGGYNEQFF
TRBD2,14,TRBJ2-7,NA,TRBV7-9,TGTGCCAGCAGCCCCTCGACTAGCCCCATGGAGCAGTACTTC,CASSPSTSPMEQYF
NA,18,TRBJ2-1,NA,TRBV28,TGTGCCAGCAGTTTACTGTGGCACGGCCAAAGCTCCTACAATGAGCAGTTCTTC,CASSLLWHGQSSYNEQFF
NA,15,TRBJ2-2,NA,TRBV9,TGTGCCAGCAGCGTAGCCAGCGTTAACACCGGGGAGCTGTTTTTT,CASSVASVNTGELFF
NA,13,TRBJ2-7,NA,TRBV7-8,TGTGCCAGCAGCTTAACGGGGACGCACGAGCAGTACTTC,CASSLTGTHEQYF
NA,14,TRBJ1-1,NA,TRBV29-1,TGCAGCGTTGAACCGGACAGAGCAGGGACTGAAGCTTTCTTT,CSVEPDRAGTEAFF
TRBD1,15,TRBJ1-3,NA,TRBV11-2,TGTGCCAGCAGCTTAAGCAGGGGGGTTGGAAACACCATATATTTT,CASSLSRGVGNTIYF
NA,14,TRBJ1-2,NA,TRBV28,TGTGCCAGCAGTTTATGGACGGGGACGGTAGGCTACACCTTC,CASSLWTGTVGYTF
NA,12,TRBJ2-4,NA,TRBV5-5,TGTGCCAGCAGCGTATTATCGGACATTCAGTACTTC,CASSVLSDIQYF
TRBD2,16,TRBJ2-3,NA,TRBV28,TGTGCCAGCAGTTCTGGACTAGCGGGGAGCACAGATACGCAGTATTTT,CASSSGLAGSTDTQYF
NA,22,TRBJ2-1,NA,TRBV4-1,TGCGCCAGCAGCCACCCAAGACTCGCGGGACAGAGGAAAGGCGAAACTTACAATGAGCAGTTCTTC,CASSHPRLAGQRKGETYNEQFF
NA,12,TRBJ1-5,NA,TRBV12-3/TRBV12-4,TGTGCCAGCAGCCAGGGGAATCAGCCCCAGCATTTT,CASSQGNQPQHF
NA,14,TRBJ2-5,NA,TRBV3-1/TRBV3-2,TGTGCCAGCAGCCAATCGTGGGGCCAAGAGACCCAGTACTTC,CASSQSWGQETQYF
NA,14,TRBJ2-5,NA,TRBV3-1/TRBV3-2,TGTGCCAGCAGCCCCATTAGTTTCGAAGAGACCCAGTACTTC,CASSPISFEETQYF
TRBD1,13,TRBJ2-7,NA,TRBV18,TGTGCCAGCTCCCAGGGGACAGGCTACGAGCAGTACTTC,CASSQGTGYEQYF
TRBD1,16,TRBJ2-7,NA,TRBV15,TGTGCCACCAGCAGAGATAGAGCCGGGACAGGGGGCGAGCAGTACTTC,CATSRDRAGTGGEQYF
NA,15,TRBJ2-1,NA,TRBV18,TGTGCCAGCTCATCTGGCGGGATACGAAGCAATGAGCAGTTCTTC,CASSSGGIRSNEQFF
NA,13,TRBJ2-3,NA,TRBV2,TGTGTCGGGGGATTCTTGGGCACAGATACGCAGTATTTT,CVGGFLGTDTQYF
NA,15,TRBJ2-2,NA,TRBV28,TGTGCCAGCAGTTTATCTTCAGGGTACACCGGGGAGCTGTTTTTT,CASSLSSGYTGELFF
NA,15,TRBJ2-2,NA,TRBV5-1,TGCGCCAGCAGCTTGGGGGTCAGGGGACCCGGGGAGCTGTTTTTT,CASSLGVRGPGELFF
NA,14,TRBJ2-7,once,TRBV6-5,TGTGCCAGCAGTTCAGCGGTGCGCCCCTACGAGCAGTACTTC,CASSSAVRPYEQYF
NA,15,TRBJ1-5,once,TRBV19,TGTGCCAGTAGTATCGTAGGACAGATTAATCAGCCCCAGCATTTT,CASSIVGQINQPQHF
NA,14,TRBJ2-3,NA,TRBV5-1,TGCGCCAGCAGCTGGGCCTCCAGCACAGATACGCAGTATTTT,CASSWASSTDTQYF
NA,17,TRBJ1-1,once,TRBV28,TGTGCCAGCAGCCCATCAGGGTCCTTTTTCGCAGAGGCTGAAGCTTTCTTT,CASSPSGSFFAEAEAFF
NA,13,TRBJ2-1,NA,TRBV5-1,TGCGCCAGCAGCTCGCTAGCCAACAATGAGCAGTTCTTC,CASSSLANNEQFF
NA,15,TRBJ2-7,NA,TRBV11-2,TGTGCCAGCAGCCCTCACCTGGAAACCTTCTACGAGCAGTACTTC,CASSPHLETFYEQYF
NA,16,TRBJ2-2,NA,TRBV28,TGTGCCAGCAGTTTACCCCTTACAGGGTATTCCGGGGAGCTGTTTTTT,CASSLPLTGYSGELFF
NA,16,TRBJ1-1,NA,TRBV30,TGTGCCTGGAGTGTACGAACGGGACCTATGAACACTGAAGCTTTCTTT,CAWSVRTGPMNTEAFF
TRBD1,15,TRBJ2-7,NA,TRBV5-8,TGTGCCAGCAGCACGCCGGGACAGGGGCACTACGAGCAGTACTTC,CASSTPGQGHYEQYF
TRBD2,22,TRBJ2-3,NA,TRBV4-1,TGCGCCAGCAGCCAGTTTGCCCGGACTAGCGGTTATTTCAGAACTAGCACAGATACGCAGTATTTT,CASSQFARTSGYFRTSTDTQYF
TRBD1,14,TRBJ2-7,NA,TRBV30,TGTGCCTGGAGTGTACAAGACAGGGTCTACGAGCAGTACTTC,CAWSVQDRVYEQYF
NA,14,TRBJ2-7,once,TRBV6-5,TGTGCCAGCAGTCGGACTGAAAATCCCTACGAGCAGTACTTC,CASSRTENPYEQYF
NA,17,TRBJ2-6,once,TRBV7-9,TGTGCCAGCAGCTTGGTCTTAGACTACTCTGGGGCCAACGTCCTGACTTTC,CASSLVLDYSGANVLTF
NA,16,TRBJ2-1,NA,TRBV7-2,TGTGCCAGCAGCTTAGCGTCCGCATTAAGTCTCAATGAGCAGTTCTTC,CASSLASALSLNEQFF
TRBD1,14,TRBJ1-1,NA,TRBV5-8,TGTGCCAGCAGCCACGACAGGGCGAACACTGAAGCTTTCTTT,CASSHDRANTEAFF
TRBD2,14,TRBJ2-5,NA,TRBV18,TGTGCCAGCTCACCACTCAGCGGGATGGAGACCCAGTACTTC,CASSPLSGMETQYF
NA,15,TRBJ1-3,NA,TRBV6-1,TGTGCCAGCAGTGAAGCGGGGTTTCCTGGAAACACCATATATTTT,CASSEAGFPGNTIYF
NA,15,TRBJ2-5,NA,TRBV6-6,TGTGCCAGCGGAGTGGGAAGGGCACCAAAAGAGACCCAGTACTTC,CASGVGRAPKETQYF
TRBD2,18,TRBJ2-2,NA,TRBV28,TGTGCCAGCCGCACCTTAAGGACTAGCGGGACGAACACCGGGGAGCTGTTTTTT,CASRTLRTSGTNTGELFF
NA,13,TRBJ1-2,NA,TRBV24-1,TGTGCCACCAGTCCAGACCCGAACTATGGCTACACCTTC,CATSPDPNYGYTF